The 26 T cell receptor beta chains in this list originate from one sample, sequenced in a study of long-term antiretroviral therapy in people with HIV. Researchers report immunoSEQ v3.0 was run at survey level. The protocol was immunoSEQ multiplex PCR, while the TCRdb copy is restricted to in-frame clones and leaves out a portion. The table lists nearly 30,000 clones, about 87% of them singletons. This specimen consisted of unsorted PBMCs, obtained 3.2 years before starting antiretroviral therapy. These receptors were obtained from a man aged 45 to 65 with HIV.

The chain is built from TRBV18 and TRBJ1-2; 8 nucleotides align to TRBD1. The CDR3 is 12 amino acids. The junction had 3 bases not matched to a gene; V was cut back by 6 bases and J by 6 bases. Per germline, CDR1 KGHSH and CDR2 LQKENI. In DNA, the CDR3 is TGTGCCAGCTCGGACAGGGTACATGGCTACACCTTC. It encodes CASSDRVHGYTF.

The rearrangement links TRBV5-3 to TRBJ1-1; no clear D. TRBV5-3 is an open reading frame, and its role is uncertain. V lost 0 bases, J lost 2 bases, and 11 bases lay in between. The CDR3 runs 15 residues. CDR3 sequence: CARSLDPESNTEAFF. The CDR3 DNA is TGTGCCAGAAGCTTGGATCCAGAGAGCAACACTGAAGCTTTCTTT.

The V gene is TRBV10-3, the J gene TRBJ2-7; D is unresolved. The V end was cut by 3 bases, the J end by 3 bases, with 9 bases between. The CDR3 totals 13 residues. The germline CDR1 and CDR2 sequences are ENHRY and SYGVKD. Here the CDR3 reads CAISEVQFYEQYF. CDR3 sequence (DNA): TGTGCCATCAGTGAAGTACAGTTCTACGAGCAGTACTTC.

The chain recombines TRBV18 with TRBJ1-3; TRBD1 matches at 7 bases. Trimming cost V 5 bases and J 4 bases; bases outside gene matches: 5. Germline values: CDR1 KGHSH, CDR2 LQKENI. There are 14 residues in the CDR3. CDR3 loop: CASSLTGQGNTIYF. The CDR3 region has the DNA TGTGCCAGCTCATTGACAGGGCAAGGAAACACCATATATTTT.

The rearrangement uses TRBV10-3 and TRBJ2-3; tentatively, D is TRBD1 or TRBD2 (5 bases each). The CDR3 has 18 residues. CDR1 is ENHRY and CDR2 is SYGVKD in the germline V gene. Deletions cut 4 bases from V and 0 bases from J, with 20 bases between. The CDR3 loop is CAISGDGERTSSTDTQYF. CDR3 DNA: TGTGCCATCAGTGGGGACGGGGAGCGGACCTCTAGCACAGATACGCAGTATTTT.

The CDR3 nucleotides are TGTGCCAGCAGCCGGGGGGCTAGCACAGATACGCAGTATTTT. This sequence encodes CASSRGASTDTQYF. The chain couples TRBV11-3 to TRBJ2-3, with D tentatively TRBD2 (7 bases). The CDR3 length is 14 residues. Trimming removed 5 bases from V and 0 bases from J, with 9 bases in between. Germline-derived CDR1 and CDR2 are SGHNT and YENEEA.

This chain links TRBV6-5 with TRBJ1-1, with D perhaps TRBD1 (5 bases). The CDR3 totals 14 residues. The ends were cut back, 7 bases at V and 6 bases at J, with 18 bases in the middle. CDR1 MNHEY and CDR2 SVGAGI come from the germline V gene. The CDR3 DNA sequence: TGTGCCAGCAAGGGGTCAGGGTGGGGAGCTGAAGCTTTCTTT. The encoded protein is CASKGSGWGAEAFF.

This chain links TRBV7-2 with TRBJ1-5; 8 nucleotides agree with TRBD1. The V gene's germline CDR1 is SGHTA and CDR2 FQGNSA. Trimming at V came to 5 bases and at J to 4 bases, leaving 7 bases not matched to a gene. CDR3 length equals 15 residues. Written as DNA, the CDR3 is TGTGCCAGCAGCACAGGACAGGGCTCAAATCAGCCCCAGCATTTT. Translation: CASSTGQGSNQPQHF.

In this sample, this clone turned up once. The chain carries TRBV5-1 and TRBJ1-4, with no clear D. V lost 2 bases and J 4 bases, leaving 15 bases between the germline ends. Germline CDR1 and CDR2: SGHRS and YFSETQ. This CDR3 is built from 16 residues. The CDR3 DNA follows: TGCGCCAGCAGCTTCCTGGAGGGAAGCCTTAATGAAAAACTGTTTTTT. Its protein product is CASSFLEGSLNEKLFF.

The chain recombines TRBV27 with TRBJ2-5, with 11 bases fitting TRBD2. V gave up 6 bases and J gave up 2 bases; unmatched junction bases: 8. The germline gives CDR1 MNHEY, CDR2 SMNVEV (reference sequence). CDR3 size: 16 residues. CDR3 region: CASSPIASGGQETQYF. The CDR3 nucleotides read TGTGCCAGCAGCCCCATAGCTAGCGGGGGGCAAGAGACCCAGTACTTC.

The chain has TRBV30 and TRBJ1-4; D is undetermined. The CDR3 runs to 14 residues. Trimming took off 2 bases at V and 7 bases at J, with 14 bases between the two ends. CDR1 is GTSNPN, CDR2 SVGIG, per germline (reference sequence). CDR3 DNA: TGTGCCTGGAGTCCCCCTAGGGCGGGTGAAAAACTGTTTTTT. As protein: CAWSPPRAGEKLFF.

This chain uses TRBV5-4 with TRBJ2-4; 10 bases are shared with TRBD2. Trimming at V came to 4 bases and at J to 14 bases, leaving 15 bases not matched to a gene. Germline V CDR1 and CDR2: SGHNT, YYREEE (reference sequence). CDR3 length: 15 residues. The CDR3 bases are TGTGCCAGCAGCGACGGACTAGCGGACACCCGATGGGAGTACTTC. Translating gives CASSDGLADTRWEYF. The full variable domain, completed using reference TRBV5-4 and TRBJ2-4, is ETGVTQSPTHLIKTRGQQVTLRCSSQSGHNTVSWYQQALGQGPQFIFQYYREEENGRGNFPPRFSGLQFPNYSSELNVNALELDDSALYLCASSDGLADTRWEYFGAGTRLSVL.

The CDR3 DNA sequence: TGTGCCAGCAGCGTAGGCTCTGGCCTTCTCGCTTACGAGCAGTACTTC. It translates to CASSVGSGLLAYEQYF. This sequence joins TRBV9 and TRBJ2-7; D not resolved. Germline lookup yields CDR1 SGDLS and CDR2 YYNGEE. This CDR3 has 16 amino acids. The germline V and J ends were trimmed by 0 bases and 4 bases, with 17 bases remaining between them. Full variable domain (remainder filled in from reference TRBV9 and TRBJ2-7): DSGVTQTPKHLITATGQRVTLRCSPRSGDLSVYWYQQSLDQGLQFLIQYYNGEERAKGNILERFSAQQFPDLHSELNLSSLELGDSALYFCASSVGSGLLAYEQYFGPGTRLTVT.

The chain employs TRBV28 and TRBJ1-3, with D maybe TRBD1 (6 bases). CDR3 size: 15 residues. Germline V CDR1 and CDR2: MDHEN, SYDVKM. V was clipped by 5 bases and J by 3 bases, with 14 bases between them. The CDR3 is CASSLTTGLGNTIYF. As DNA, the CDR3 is TGTGCCAGCAGTCTAACCACAGGGCTTGGAAACACCATATATTTT.

CDR3 amino acids: CASSTGFGYEQYF. The CDR3 DNA is TGTGCCAGTAGTACGGGGTTTGGATACGAGCAGTACTTC. The rearrangement joins TRBV19 to TRBJ2-7, with D maybe TRBD2 (5 bases). CDR1 is LNHDA and CDR2 is SQIVND in the germline V gene (reference sequence). The CDR3 totals 13 residues. V gave up 4 bases and J gave up 4 bases, with 11 bases separating them.

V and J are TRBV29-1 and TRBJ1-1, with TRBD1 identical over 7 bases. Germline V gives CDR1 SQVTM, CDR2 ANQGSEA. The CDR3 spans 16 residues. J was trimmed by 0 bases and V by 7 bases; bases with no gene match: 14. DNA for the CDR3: TGCAGCGCTCCGATACCCTTCGGGACAGTGAACACTGAAGCTTTCTTT. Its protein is CSAPIPFGTVNTEAFF.

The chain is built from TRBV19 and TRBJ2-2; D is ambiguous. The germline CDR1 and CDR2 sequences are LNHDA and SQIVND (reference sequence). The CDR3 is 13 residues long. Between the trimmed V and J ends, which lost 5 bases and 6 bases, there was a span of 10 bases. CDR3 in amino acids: CASSREVPGELFF. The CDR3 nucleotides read TGTGCCAGTAGTCGAGAGGTCCCCGGGGAGCTGTTTTTT.

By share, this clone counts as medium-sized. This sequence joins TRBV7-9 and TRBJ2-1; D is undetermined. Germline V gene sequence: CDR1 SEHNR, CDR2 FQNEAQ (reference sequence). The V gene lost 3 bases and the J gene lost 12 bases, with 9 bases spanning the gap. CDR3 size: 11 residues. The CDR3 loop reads CASSLTIWQFF. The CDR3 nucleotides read TGTGCCAGCAGCTTGACCATCTGGCAGTTCTTC.

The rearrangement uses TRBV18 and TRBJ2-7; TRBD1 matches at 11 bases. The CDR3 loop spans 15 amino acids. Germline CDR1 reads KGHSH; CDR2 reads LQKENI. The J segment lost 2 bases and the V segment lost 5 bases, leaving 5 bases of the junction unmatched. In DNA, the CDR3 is TGTGCCAGCTCAGGTGGGACAGGGGGGACCTACGAGCAGTACTTC. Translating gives CASSGGTGGTYEQYF.

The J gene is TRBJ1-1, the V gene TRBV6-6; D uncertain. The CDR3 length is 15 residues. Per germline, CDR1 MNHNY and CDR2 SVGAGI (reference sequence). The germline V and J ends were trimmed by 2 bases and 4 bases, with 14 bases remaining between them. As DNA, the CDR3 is TGTGCCAGCAGTTACGGTAGGATATTAGGCACTGAAGCTTTCTTT. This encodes CASSYGRILGTEAFF.

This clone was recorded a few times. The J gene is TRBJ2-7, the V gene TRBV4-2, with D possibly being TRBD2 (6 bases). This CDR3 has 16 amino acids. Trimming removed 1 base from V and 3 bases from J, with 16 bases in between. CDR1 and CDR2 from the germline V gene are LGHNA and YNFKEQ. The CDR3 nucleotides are TGTGCCAGCAGCCAAGCCGCCGGGAGTGGGGGCTACGAGCAGTACTTC. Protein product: CASSQAAGSGGYEQYF.

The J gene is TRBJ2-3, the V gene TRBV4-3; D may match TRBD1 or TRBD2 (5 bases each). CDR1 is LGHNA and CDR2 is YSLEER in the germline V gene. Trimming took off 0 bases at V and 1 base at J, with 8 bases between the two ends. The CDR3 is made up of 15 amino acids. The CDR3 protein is CASSQDSGRTDTQYF. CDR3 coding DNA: TGCGCCAGCAGCCAAGATTCGGGACGCACAGATACGCAGTATTTT.

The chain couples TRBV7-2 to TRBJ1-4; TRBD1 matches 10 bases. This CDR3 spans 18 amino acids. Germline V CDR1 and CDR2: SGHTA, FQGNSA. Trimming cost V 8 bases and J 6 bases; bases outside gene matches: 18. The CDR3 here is CASCPVTGGVAGHEKLFF. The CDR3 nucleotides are TGTGCCAGCTGCCCCGTGACAGGGGGCGTTGCCGGGCATGAAAAACTGTTTTTT.

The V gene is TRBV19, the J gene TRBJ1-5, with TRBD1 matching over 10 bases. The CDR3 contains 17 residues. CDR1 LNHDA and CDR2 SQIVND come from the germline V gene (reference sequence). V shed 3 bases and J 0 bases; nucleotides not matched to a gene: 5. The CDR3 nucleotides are TGTGCCAGTAGTATGCCGGACAGGGGGTATAGCAATCAGCCCCAGCATTTT. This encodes CASSMPDRGYSNQPQHF. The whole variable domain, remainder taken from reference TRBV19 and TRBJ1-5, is DGGITQSPKYLFRKEGQNVTLSCEQNLNHDAMYWYRQDPGQGLRLIYYSQIVNDFQKGDIAEGYSVSREKKESFPLTVTSAQKNPTAFYLCASSMPDRGYSNQPQHFGDGTRLSIL.

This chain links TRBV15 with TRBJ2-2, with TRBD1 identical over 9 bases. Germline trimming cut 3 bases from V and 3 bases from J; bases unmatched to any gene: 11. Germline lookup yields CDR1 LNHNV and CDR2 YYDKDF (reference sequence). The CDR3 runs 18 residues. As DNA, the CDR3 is TGTGCCACCAGCAGCAGAGCCCTGACAGGGGGGGACACCGGGGAGCTGTTTTTT. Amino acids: CATSSRALTGGDTGELFF.

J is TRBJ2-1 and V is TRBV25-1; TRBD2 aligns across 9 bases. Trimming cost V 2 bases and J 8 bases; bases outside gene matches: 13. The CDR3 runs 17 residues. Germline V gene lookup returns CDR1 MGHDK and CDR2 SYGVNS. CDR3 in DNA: TGTGCCAGCAGTGAAAGTAGGAGTCCCGGGACTAGCTATGAGCAGTTCTTC. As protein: CASSESRSPGTSYEQFF.